The next 30 T cell receptor beta chains were all read from a single sample in a study of blood T cell repertoires in COVID-19. Here immunoSEQ multiplex PCR was the method, and the copy in TCRdb shows in-frame clones only, minus some. The data contain 70,000 or so clones, around 80% of them seen just once; the ten biggest clones take up 13%. Source material: peripheral blood. These receptors were collected from a man in his fifties or sixties with COVID-19, enrolled during active disease.

The rearrangement joins TRBV18 to TRBJ2-5, with D possibly being TRBD2 (6 bases). Germline V gives CDR1 KGHSH, CDR2 LQKENI. V lost 6 bases and J 1 base, leaving 9 bases between the germline ends. CDR3 length equals 13 residues. CDR3: CASSGGAQETQYF. DNA of the CDR3: TGTGCCAGCTCGGGGGGAGCCCAAGAGACCCAGTACTTC. Full variable domain (rest looked up from reference TRBV18 and TRBJ2-5): NAGVMQNPRHLVRRRGQEARLRCSPMKGHSHVYWYRQLPEEGLKFMVYLQKENIIDESGMPKERFSAEFPKEGPSILRIQQVVRGDSAAYFCASSGGAQETQYFGPGTRLLVL.

This clone occurred once. The chain is built from TRBV28 and TRBJ2-3, with 11 nucleotides matching TRBD2. Germline CDR1 MDHEN, CDR2 SYDVKM. V was clipped by 7 bases and J by 5 bases; unmatched bases: 5. The CDR3 is made up of 14 amino acids. The CDR3, as DNA: TGTGCCAGCACTTACGGACTAGCGGGAGATACGCAGTATTTT. Protein product: CASTYGLAGDTQYF.

The genes are TRBV28 and TRBJ2-7; D is unclear. Germline V gene data show CDR1 as MDHEN and CDR2 as SYDVKM. Trimming removed 4 bases from V and 4 bases from J, with 8 bases in between. CDR3 length: 12 amino acids. The CDR3 nucleotides are TGTGCCAGCAGTTCGAACGGTTACGAGCAGTACTTC. It encodes CASSSNGYEQYF.

The chain carries TRBV7-8 and TRBJ2-7, with a tentative D call TRBD2 (5 bases). Trimming pared 4 bases from V and 6 bases from J, leaving 25 bases between. The CDR3 extends over 17 amino acids. Germline lookup yields CDR1 SGHVS and CDR2 FQNEAQ. The CDR3 loop reads CASSSGGSDGLLSEQYF. Here the CDR3 DNA reads TGTGCCAGCAGCTCCGGTGGGAGCGACGGATTACTTAGCGAGCAGTACTTC. Full variable domain (rest looked up from reference TRBV7-8 and TRBJ2-7): GAGVSQSPRYKVAKRGQDVALRCDPISGHVSLFWYQQALGQGPEFLTYFQNEAQLDKSGLPSDRFFAERPEGSVSTLKIQRTQQEDSAVYLCASSSGGSDGLLSEQYFGPGTRLTVT.

V is TRBV27 and J is TRBJ1-3, with a possible D match to TRBD1 (5 bases). This CDR3 comprises 15 residues. V lost 9 bases and J lost 3, with 18 bases in between. The germline CDR1 and CDR2 sequences are MNHEY and SMNVEV (reference sequence). The CDR3 DNA is TGTGCCAGAGTGTCCTCGGGGGTGGATGGAAACACCATATATTTT. Its protein product is CARVSSGVDGNTIYF.

Details on this clone: A read error may produce the germline difference seen at one junction end. The J gene is TRBJ2-7, the V gene TRBV3-1 (or the pseudogene TRBV3-2); D may be TRBD1 (5 bases). Germline CDR1 and CDR2: LGHDT and YNNKEL (reference sequence). This CDR3 is built from 13 residues. The CDR3 is CASSQDVRGEEYF. CDR3 coding DNA: TGTGCCAGCAGCCAAGATGTAAGGGGCGAGGAGTACTTC.

The rearrangement joins TRBV18 to TRBJ1-2, with D uncertain. CDR3 size: 15 residues. Germline CDR1 KGHSH, CDR2 LQKENI. V shed 0 bases and J shed 7 bases, with 15 bases lying between them. CDR3 DNA: TGTGCCAGCTCACCACCGAACAGCCAAATCACTGGCTACACCTTC. Amino acid sequence: CASSPPNSQITGYTF.

The rearrangement uses TRBV7-8 and TRBJ2-7; perhaps TRBD2 as D (5 bases). The V and J ends lost 7 bases and 2 bases respectively, with 18 bases between them. The germline CDR1 and CDR2 sequences are SGHVS and FQNEAQ. The CDR3 runs 15 residues. The CDR3 is CASTQSQRSPYEQYF. DNA for the CDR3: TGTGCCAGCACCCAATCCCAGCGGAGCCCCTACGAGCAGTACTTC.

This rearrangement joins TRBV2 to TRBJ1-2; TRBD1 matches 10 bases. The trim removed 5 bases at V and 4 bases at J, leaving 13 bases unmatched. CDR3 length: 17 amino acids. Germline-derived CDR1 and CDR2 are SNHLY and FYNNEI. CDR3 amino acids: CASSTTTGGANRYGYTF. CDR3 coding DNA: TGTGCCAGCAGTACTACGACAGGGGGCGCGAATCGCTATGGCTACACCTTC.

The gene calls are TRBV5-1 and TRBJ1-2; a weak D match, TRBD1 (5 bases). This CDR3 contains 13 residues. Germline V gene lookup returns CDR1 SGHRS and CDR2 YFSETQ. Trimming removed 0 bases from V and 4 bases from J, with 7 bases in between. CDR3 sequence: CASSLEGAYGYTF. CDR3 nucleotide sequence: TGCGCCAGCAGCTTGGAAGGGGCCTATGGCTACACCTTC.

The chain uses TRBV30 and TRBJ2-3, with 12 nucleotides matching TRBD1. V lost 3 bases and J lost 7; bases outside the gene matches: 8. This CDR3 is built from 15 residues. The germline CDR1 and CDR2 sequences are GTSNPN and SVGIG (reference sequence). In DNA form, the CDR3 reads TGTGCCTGGAGAGGCGGGACAGGGGGCTTAAATACGCAGTATTTT. Protein product: CAWRGGTGGLNTQYF.

This clone was recorded only once. The chain is built from TRBV2 and TRBJ1-4; a possible D gene is TRBD1 (6 bases). Between the trimmed V and J ends, which lost 8 bases and 3 bases, there was a span of 13 bases. The CDR3 has 14 amino acids. From germline, CDR1 is SNHLY and CDR2 FYNNEI. The CDR3 DNA sequence: TGTGCCAGCGTTGGGGGCAGCTCTAATGAAAAACTGTTTTTT. Amino acid sequence: CASVGGSSNEKLFF. Based on the CDR3 plus reference TRBV2 and TRBJ1-4, the full variable domain is EPEVTQTPSHQVTQMGQEVILRCVPISNHLYFYWYRQILGQKVEFLVSFYNNEISEKSEIFDDQFSVERPDGSNFTLKIRSTKLEDSAMYFCASVGGSSNEKLFFGSGTQLSVL.

The rearrangement joins TRBV3-1 (or the pseudogene TRBV3-2) to TRBJ2-4, with D perhaps TRBD2 (6 bases). Germline CDR1 and CDR2: LGHDT and YNNKEL (reference sequence). V lost 1 base, J lost 7 bases, and 14 bases lay in between. The CDR3 is made up of 15 amino acids. The CDR3, as DNA: TGTGCCAGCAGCCAAGCGGGACTCGAGCAGAACATTCAGTACTTC. Protein sequence: CASSQAGLEQNIQYF.

The rearrangement joins TRBV15 to TRBJ1-2, with 12 nucleotides matching TRBD1. The CDR3 is 17 amino acids. The V segment lost 5 bases and the J segment 6 bases; nucleotides outside the gene matches: 13. Germline V gene data show CDR1 as LNHNV and CDR2 as YYDKDF (reference sequence). CDR3 DNA sequence: TGTGCCACCAGCCAACGAGGGGTGGGACAGGGGGCGCATGGCTACACCTTC. It encodes CATSQRGVGQGAHGYTF.

This clone was detected a few times. The V call is TRBV28, the J call TRBJ1-2; 9 nucleotides agree with TRBD1. V shed 1 base, J shed 8 bases, and the junction held 14 bases outside the gene matches. Germline values: CDR1 MDHEN, CDR2 SYDVKM. CDR3 length: 17 residues. CDR3 amino acids: CASSLSDLDRGWEGYTF. CDR3 bases: TGTGCCAGCAGTTTATCAGATCTGGACAGGGGTTGGGAAGGCTACACCTTC.

V gene TRBV28 combines with J gene TRBJ2-7; TRBD1 matches 8 bases. The V and J ends lost 8 bases and 2 bases, in that order; junction bases with no gene match: 8. Per the germline V gene, CDR1 is MDHEN and CDR2 is SYDVKM. The CDR3 spans 14 residues. This chain's CDR3 is CASCDRGRAYEQYF. CDR3 DNA sequence: TGTGCCAGCTGCGACAGGGGCCGAGCCTACGAGCAGTACTTC.

The chain couples TRBV24-1 to TRBJ1-1; 8 bases map to TRBD1. This CDR3 has 13 amino acids. Germline V gene sequence: CDR1 KGHDR, CDR2 SFDVKD. Trimming at V came to 4 bases and at J to 7 bases, leaving 4 bases not matched to a gene. CDR3 nucleotides: TGTGCCACCAGTGACCGGACAGGGCTTGAAGCTTTCTTT. Its translation is CATSDRTGLEAFF.

V usage is TRBV6-1 and J usage is TRBJ1-2; 7 bases map to TRBD1. CDR1 and CDR2 (germline): MNHNS, SASEGT. The CDR3 totals 14 residues. The junction had 6 bases not matched to a gene; V was cut back by 2 bases and J by 6 bases. The CDR3 loop is CASSERGGGDGYTF. The DNA for the CDR3 is TGTGCCAGCAGTGAAAGAGGGGGCGGGGATGGCTACACCTTC.

This chain uses TRBV29-1 with TRBJ2-7; maybe TRBD2 (5 bases). The CDR3 runs to 13 residues. V gave up 5 bases and J gave up 2 bases, with 13 bases separating them. Germline CDR1 reads SQVTM; CDR2 reads ANQGSEA. The DNA of the CDR3 is TGCAGCGTTCTTTACGACGGGACCTACGAGCAGTACTTC. Protein product: CSVLYDGTYEQYF.

This chain joins TRBV19 and TRBJ2-7; D unclear. CDR1 is LNHDA, CDR2 SQIVND, per germline (reference sequence). The CDR3 spans 13 residues. V was shortened by 5 bases and J by 6 bases, with 14 bases between the two germline ends. CDR3 bases: TGTGCCAGTAGTGCCGACACGTTCCTCGAGCAGTACTTC. This sequence encodes CASSADTFLEQYF.

This clone came up a few times. The gene calls are TRBV6-5 and TRBJ2-2; 8 positions agree with TRBD2. V lost 2 bases, J lost 7 bases, and 6 bases stayed unmatched. CDR3 length: 15 residues. Germline V gene lookup returns CDR1 MNHEY and CDR2 SVGAGI. CDR3 nucleotide sequence: TGTGCCAGCAGTTACACGGGAGGGCCCCACGGGGAGCTGTTTTTT. It is translated as CASSYTGGPHGELFF.

The V and J genes are TRBV6-6 and TRBJ1-2, with TRBD1 matching 7 bases. The J segment lost 4 bases and the V segment lost 2 bases, leaving 4 bases of the junction unmatched. CDR1 is MNHNY, CDR2 SVGAGI, per germline (reference sequence). This CDR3 is built from 14 residues. The CDR3 DNA reads as TGTGCCAGCAGTTACAAGGGGGCAATCTATGGCTACACCTTC. Encoded protein: CASSYKGAIYGYTF.

The V and J genes are TRBV10-3 and TRBJ1-2; 7 bases are shared with TRBD1. Germline CDR1 is ENHRY and CDR2 is SYGVKD. This CDR3 is 11 amino acids long. V dropped 10 bases and J dropped 7; count of bases not matched to a gene: 6. CDR3 loop: CATRQGLGYTF. The CDR3, as DNA: TGTGCCACGAGACAGGGTCTTGGCTACACCTTC.

This clone came up a few times. This chain links TRBV6-5 with TRBJ1-5, with 10 positions matching TRBD1. Germline CDR1 is MNHEY and CDR2 is SVGAGI. The CDR3 contains 15 residues. V lost 6 bases and J lost 6; bases outside the gene matches: 8. The CDR3 DNA reads TGTGCCAGCAGCGACCCGACAGGGGGCAGTCAGCCCCAGCATTTT. Amino acid sequence: CASSDPTGGSQPQHF.

This chain links TRBV27 with TRBJ2-7; 7 bases are shared with TRBD1. Germline V gene data show CDR1 as MNHEY and CDR2 as SMNVEV (reference sequence). This CDR3 spans 15 amino acids. V dropped 5 bases and J dropped 2; count of bases not matched to a gene: 9. CDR3 protein: CASSPYITGAYEQYF. CDR3 in DNA: TGTGCCAGCAGTCCATACATCACAGGGGCCTACGAGCAGTACTTC.

The chain carries TRBV30 and TRBJ2-2; D not certain. V lost 1 base to trimming and J lost 5 bases, with 17 bases between them. The V gene's germline CDR1 is GTSNPN and CDR2 SVGIG (reference sequence). The CDR3 extends over 16 amino acids. CDR3 DNA: TGTGCCTGGAGTGCAGATCCGAGACACCGAACCGGGGAGCTGTTTTTT. Translating it yields CAWSADPRHRTGELFF.

V usage is TRBV4-3 and J usage is TRBJ2-7; 8 bases are a match to TRBD1. J gave up 2 bases and V 0 bases, and 9 bases lay outside the gene matches. The CDR3 totals 17 residues. The germline V gene encodes CDR1 LGHNA and CDR2 YSLEER. The CDR3 reads CASSQDLSGQGTYEQYF. The CDR3 DNA sequence: TGCGCCAGCAGCCAAGATCTCAGTGGACAGGGAACCTACGAGCAGTACTTC.

This clone was counted a few times. The chain combines TRBV5-5 with TRBJ2-5; no reliable D call. CDR1 and CDR2 from the germline V gene are SGHKS and YYEKEE (reference sequence). Trimming stripped 4 bases from V and 4 bases from J, with 17 bases between. The CDR3 is made up of 15 amino acids. CDR3 region: CASSLELTPLETQYF. In DNA form, the CDR3 reads TGTGCCAGCAGCCTCGAGCTTACCCCTTTAGAGACCCAGTACTTC.

CDR3 sequence: CASSGRGYPGNTIYF. CDR3 DNA: TGTGCCAGCAGTGGAAGAGGGTATCCTGGAAACACCATATATTTT. The chain uses TRBV3-1 (or the pseudogene TRBV3-2) and TRBJ1-3; D is unresolved. V shed 6 bases and J shed 2 bases, with 14 bases lying between them. From germline, CDR1 is LGHDT and CDR2 YNNKEL (reference sequence). The CDR3 runs to 15 residues.

J is TRBJ1-2 and V is TRBV11-2; 8 positions match TRBD1. V shed 0 bases and J 5 bases; nucleotides not matched to a gene: 8. The germline V gene has CDR1 SGHAT and CDR2 FQNNGV. This CDR3 has 16 amino acids. In DNA form, the CDR3 reads TGTGCCAGCAGCTTAGATAGGCAGGGGGCTCTGTATGGCTACACCTTC. Translation gives CASSLDRQGALYGYTF.